This paragraph covers one TCR beta chain sequence. The data were taken from a study of blood T cell repertoires in COVID-19. Across the whole study: Acute-phase and convalescent COVID-19 samples originated in the United States, Italy and Spain. In each case, the material was cDNA or gDNA derived from T cells, B-cell-depleted T cells, or PBMCs.

Here immunoSEQ multiplex PCR was the method, and the copy in TCRdb shows in-frame clones only, minus some. Among about 140,000 clones listed, around 88% were seen once. Looked up from germline, CDR1 is MNHEY and CDR2 is SMNVEV (reference sequence). The CDR3 consists of 14 residues. Trimming removed 7 bases from V and 7 bases from J, with 16 bases in between. The sequenced sample was peripheral blood. J is TRBJ2-2 and V is TRBV27; D unresolved. The sequence derives from a woman in her sixties with acute or convalescent COVID-19. In DNA, the CDR3 is TGTGCCAGCACCCTCCTACAGATTGGCGGGGAGCTGTTTTTT. Protein sequence: CASTLLQIGGELFF.